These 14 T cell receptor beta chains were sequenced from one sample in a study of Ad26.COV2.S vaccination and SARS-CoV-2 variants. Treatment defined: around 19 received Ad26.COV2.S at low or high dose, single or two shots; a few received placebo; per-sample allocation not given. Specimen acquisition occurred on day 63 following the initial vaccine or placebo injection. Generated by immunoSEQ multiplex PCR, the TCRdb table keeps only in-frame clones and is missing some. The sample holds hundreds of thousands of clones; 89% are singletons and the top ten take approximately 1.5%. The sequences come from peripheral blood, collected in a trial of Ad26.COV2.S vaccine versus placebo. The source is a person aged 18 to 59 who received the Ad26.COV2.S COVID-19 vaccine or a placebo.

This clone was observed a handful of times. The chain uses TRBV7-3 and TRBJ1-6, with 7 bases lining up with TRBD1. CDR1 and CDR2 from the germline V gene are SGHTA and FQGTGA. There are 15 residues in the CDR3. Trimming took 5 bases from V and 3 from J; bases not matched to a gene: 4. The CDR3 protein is CASSLRTGYNSPLHF. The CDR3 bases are TGTGCCAGCAGCCTTAGGACAGGCTATAATTCACCCCTCCACTTT.

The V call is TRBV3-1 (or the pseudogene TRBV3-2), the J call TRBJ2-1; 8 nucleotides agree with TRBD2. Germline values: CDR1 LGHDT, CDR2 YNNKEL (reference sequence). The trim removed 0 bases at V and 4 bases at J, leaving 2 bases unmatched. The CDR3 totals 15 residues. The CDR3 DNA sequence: TGTGCCAGCAGCCAAGATAGCGGGACGTACAATGAGCAGTTCTTC. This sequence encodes CASSQDSGTYNEQFF.

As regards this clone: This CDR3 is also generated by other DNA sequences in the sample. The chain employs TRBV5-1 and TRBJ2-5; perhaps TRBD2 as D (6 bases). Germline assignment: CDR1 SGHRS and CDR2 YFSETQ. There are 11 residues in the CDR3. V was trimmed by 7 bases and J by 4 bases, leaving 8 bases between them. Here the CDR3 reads CASSGGETQYF. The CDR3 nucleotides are TGCGCCAGCTCCGGGGGAGAGACCCAGTACTTC. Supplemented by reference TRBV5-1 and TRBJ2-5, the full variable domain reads KAGVTQTPRYLIKTRGQQVTLSCSPISGHRSVSWYQQTPGQGLQFLFEYFSETQRNKGNFPGRFSGRQFSNSRSEMNVSTLELGDSALYLCASSGGETQYFGPGTRLLVL.

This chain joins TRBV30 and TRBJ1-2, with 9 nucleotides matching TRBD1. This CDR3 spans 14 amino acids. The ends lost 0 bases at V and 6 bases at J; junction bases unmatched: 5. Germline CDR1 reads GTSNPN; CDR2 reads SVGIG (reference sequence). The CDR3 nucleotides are TGTGCCTGGAGTGTGGGACAGGGAGTAGATGGCTACACCTTC. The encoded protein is CAWSVGQGVDGYTF.

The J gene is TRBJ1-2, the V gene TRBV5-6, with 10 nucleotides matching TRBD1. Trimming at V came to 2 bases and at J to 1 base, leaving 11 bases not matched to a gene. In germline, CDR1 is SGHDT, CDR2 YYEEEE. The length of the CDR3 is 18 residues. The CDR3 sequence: CASSLVPGQGFHNYGYTF. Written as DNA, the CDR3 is TGTGCCAGCAGCTTAGTCCCGGGACAGGGGTTTCATAACTATGGCTACACCTTC.

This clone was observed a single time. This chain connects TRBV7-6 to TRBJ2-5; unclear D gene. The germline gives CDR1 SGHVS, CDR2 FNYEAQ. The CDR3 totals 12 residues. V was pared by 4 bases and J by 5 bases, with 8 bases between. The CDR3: CASSSSRETQYF. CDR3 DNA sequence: TGTGCCAGCAGCTCCAGCAGGGAGACCCAGTACTTC.

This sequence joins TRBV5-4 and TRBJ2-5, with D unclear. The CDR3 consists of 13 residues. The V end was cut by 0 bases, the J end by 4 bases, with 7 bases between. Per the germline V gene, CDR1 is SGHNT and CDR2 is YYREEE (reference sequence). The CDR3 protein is CASSLVLGETQYF. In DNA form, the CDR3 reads TGTGCCAGCAGCTTGGTGTTAGGAGAGACCCAGTACTTC. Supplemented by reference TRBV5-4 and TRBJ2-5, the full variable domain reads ETGVTQSPTHLIKTRGQQVTLRCSSQSGHNTVSWYQQALGQGPQFIFQYYREEENGRGNFPPRFSGLQFPNYSSELNVNALELDDSALYLCASSLVLGETQYFGPGTRLLVL.

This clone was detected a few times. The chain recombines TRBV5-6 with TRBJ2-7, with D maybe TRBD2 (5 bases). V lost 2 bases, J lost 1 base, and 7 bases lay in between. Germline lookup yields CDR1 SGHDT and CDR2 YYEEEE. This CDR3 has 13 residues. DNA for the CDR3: TGTGCCAGCAGCTTCGGGAAATCCTACGAGCAGTACTTC. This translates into CASSFGKSYEQYF.

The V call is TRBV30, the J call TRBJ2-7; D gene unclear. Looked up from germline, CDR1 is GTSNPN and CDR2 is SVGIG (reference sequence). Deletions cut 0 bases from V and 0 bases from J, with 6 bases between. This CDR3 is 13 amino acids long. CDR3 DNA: TGTGCCTGGAGTGTAACGTACTCCTACGAGCAGTACTTC. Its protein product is CAWSVTYSYEQYF.

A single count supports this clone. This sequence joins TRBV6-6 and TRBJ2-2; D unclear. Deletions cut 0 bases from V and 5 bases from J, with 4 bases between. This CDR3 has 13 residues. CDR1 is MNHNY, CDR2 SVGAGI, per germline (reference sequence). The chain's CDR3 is CASSYSATGELFF. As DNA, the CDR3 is TGTGCCAGCAGTTACTCAGCGACCGGGGAGCTGTTTTTT.

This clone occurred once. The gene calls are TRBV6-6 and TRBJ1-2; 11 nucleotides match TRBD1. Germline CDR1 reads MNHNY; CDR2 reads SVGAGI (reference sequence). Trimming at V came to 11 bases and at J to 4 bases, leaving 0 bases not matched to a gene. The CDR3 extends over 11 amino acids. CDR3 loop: CAGTGGYGYTF. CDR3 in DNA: TGTGCCGGGACAGGGGGCTATGGCTACACCTTC.

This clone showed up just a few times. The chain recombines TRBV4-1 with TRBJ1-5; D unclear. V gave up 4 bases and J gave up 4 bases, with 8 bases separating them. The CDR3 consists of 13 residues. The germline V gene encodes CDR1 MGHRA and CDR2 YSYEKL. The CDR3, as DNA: TGCGCCAGCAGCCGAGACTTTAATCAGCCCCAGCATTTT. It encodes CASSRDFNQPQHF.

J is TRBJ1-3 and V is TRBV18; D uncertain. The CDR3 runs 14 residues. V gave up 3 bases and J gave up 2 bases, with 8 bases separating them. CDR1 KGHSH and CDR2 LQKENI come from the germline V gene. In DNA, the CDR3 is TGTGCCAGCTCACCCCCGGCAACTGGAAACACCATATATTTT. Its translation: CASSPPATGNTIYF. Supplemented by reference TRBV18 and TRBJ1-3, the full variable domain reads NAGVMQNPRHLVRRRGQEARLRCSPMKGHSHVYWYRQLPEEGLKFMVYLQKENIIDESGMPKERFSAEFPKEGPSILRIQQVVRGDSAAYFCASSPPATGNTIYFGEGSWLTVV.

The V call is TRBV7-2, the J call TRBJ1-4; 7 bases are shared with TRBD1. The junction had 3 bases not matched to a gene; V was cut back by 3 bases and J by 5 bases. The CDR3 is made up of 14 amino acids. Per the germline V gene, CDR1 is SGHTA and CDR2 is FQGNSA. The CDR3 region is CASSLTGWNEKLFF. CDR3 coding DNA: TGTGCCAGCAGCTTGACAGGGTGGAATGAAAAACTGTTTTTT.